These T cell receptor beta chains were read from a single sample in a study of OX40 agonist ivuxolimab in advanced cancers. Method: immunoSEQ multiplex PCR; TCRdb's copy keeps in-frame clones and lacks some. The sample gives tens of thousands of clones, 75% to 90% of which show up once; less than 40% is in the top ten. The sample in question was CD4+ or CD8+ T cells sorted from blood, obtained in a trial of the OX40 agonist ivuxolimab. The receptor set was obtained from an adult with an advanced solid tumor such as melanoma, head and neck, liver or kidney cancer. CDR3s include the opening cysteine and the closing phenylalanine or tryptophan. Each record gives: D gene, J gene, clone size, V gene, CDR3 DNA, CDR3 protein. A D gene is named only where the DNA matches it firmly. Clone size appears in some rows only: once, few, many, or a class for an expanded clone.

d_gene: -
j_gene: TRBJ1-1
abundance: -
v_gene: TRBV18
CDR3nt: TGTGCCAGCTCGCGGGACACGAACACTGAAGCTTTCTTT
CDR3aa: CASSRDTNTEAFF

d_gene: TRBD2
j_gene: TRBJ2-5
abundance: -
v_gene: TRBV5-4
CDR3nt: TGTGCCAGCAGCTCATTGACCGGGACTAGCTCAGAGACCCAGTACTTC
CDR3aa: CASSSLTGTSSETQYF

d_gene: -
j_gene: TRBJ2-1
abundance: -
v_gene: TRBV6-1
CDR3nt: TGTGCCAGCGTTGTTCAGGGCGGTCGGGAGCAGTTCTTC
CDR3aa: CASVVQGGREQFF

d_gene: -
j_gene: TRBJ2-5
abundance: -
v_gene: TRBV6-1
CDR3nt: TGTGCCAGCAGTGTTCGATGGATGGAGACCCAGTACTTC
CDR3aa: CASSVRWMETQYF

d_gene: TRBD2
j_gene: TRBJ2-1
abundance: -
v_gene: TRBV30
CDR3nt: TGTGCCTGGTCACTAGCGGGGGGTTACAATGAGCAGTTCTTC
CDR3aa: CAWSLAGGYNEQFF

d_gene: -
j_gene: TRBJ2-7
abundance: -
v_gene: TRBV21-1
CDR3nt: TGTGCCAGCAGCACCCCTACTAGCGGGAGAAAGGACGAGCAGTACTTC
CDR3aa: CASSTPTSGRKDEQYF

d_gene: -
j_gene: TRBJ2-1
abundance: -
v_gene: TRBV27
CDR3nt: TGTGCCAGCAGTTTAAAGGGGGGAAACAATGAGCAGTTCTTC
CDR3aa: CASSLKGGNNEQFF

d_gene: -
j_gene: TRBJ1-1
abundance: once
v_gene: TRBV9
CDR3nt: TGTGCCAGCAGCCCCGGACAGCCGGGACTGAACACTGAAGCTTTCTTT
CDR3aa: CASSPGQPGLNTEAFF

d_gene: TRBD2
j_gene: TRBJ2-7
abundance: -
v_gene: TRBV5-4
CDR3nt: TGTGCCAGCAGCCCCGGTCGTGGCGGGAGGGTAAACGAGCAGTACTTC
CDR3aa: CASSPGRGGRVNEQYF

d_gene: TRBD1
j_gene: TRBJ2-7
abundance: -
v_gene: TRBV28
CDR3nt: TGTGCCAGCACCTCGGGACAGGGTACCTACGAGCAGTACTTC
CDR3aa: CASTSGQGTYEQYF

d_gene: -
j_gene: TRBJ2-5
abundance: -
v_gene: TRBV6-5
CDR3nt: TGTGCCAGCAGTTACCTCGCCGGGTTGGGGGAGACCCAGTACTTC
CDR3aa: CASSYLAGLGETQYF

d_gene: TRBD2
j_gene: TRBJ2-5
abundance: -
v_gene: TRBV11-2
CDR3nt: TGTGCCAGCAGCCAGGGACTAGCGGGAGAGGAGACCCAGTACTTC
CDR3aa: CASSQGLAGEETQYF

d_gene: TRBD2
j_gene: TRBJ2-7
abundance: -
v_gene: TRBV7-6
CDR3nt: TGTGCCAGCAGCTTAGCCCCCCCGACTAGCGGGACCTATTACGAGCAGTACTTC
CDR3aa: CASSLAPPTSGTYYEQYF

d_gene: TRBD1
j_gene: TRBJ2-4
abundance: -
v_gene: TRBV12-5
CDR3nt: TGTGCTAGTGGTTTGACAGACACAGGGGGCATTCAGTACTTC
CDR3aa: CASGLTDTGGIQYF

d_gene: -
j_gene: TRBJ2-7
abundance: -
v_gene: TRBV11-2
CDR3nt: TGTGCCAGCAGCCCATTTATGGGTGAAGCGGGCAATAATTACGAGCAGTACTTC
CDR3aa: CASSPFMGEAGNNYEQYF

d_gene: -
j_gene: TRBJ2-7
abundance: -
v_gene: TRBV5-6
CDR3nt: TGTGCCAGCAGCGGGGGAGACGAGCAGTACTTC
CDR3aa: CASSGGDEQYF

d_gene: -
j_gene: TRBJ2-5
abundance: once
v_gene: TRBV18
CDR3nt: TGTGCCAGCTCACCAGTGACGGGTAACGGAGAGACCCAGTACTTC
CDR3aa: CASSPVTGNGETQYF

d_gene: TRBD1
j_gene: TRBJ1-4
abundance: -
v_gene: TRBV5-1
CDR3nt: TGCGCCAGCAGCTGGGGACAGATTAATGAAAAACTGTTTTTT
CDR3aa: CASSWGQINEKLFF

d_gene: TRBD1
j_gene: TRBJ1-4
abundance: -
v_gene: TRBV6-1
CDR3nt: TGTGCCAGCAGTGAAGAAGCCGGGACAGGTGATCCAACTAATGAAAAACTGTTTTTT
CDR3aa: CASSEEAGTGDPTNEKLFF

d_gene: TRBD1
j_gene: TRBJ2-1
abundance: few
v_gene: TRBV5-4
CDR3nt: TGTGCCAGCAGCCTAGGACAGGGCCACAATGAGCAGTTCTTC
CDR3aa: CASSLGQGHNEQFF

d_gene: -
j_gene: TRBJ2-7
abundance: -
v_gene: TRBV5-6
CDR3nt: TGTGCCAGCAGCTTGGTGGCGCAGGGGACCTACGAGCAGTACTTC
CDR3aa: CASSLVAQGTYEQYF

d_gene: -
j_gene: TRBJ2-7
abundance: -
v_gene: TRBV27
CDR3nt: TGTGCCAGCAGTTTAGAGGGTCTCGACGAGCAGTACTTC
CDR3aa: CASSLEGLDEQYF

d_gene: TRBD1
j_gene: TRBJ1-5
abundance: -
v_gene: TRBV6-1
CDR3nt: TGTGCCAGCAAAGCCCTGACAGGGCAGCCCCAGCATTTT
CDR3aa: CASKALTGQPQHF

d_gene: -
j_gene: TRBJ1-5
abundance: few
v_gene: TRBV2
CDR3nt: TGTGCCAGCAGTGAGGCCCCAGGGGTGAGCAATCAGCCCCAGCATTTT
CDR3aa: CASSEAPGVSNQPQHF

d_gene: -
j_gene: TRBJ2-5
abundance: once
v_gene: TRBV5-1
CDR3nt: TGCGCCAGCAGCTTGCGGGGGGCCATCCAAGAGACCCAGTACTTC
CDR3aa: CASSLRGAIQETQYF